This is a list of T cell receptor beta chains from one sample in a study of blood T cell repertoires in COVID-19. Measured with immunoSEQ multiplex PCR; TCRdb has only the in-frame clones, and not every one. This table has roughly 110,000 clones, roughly 80% appearing once. Sequences were obtained from peripheral blood. The receptors were sampled from a man aged 45-65 years with acute or convalescent COVID-19. CDR3s include the opening cysteine and the closing phenylalanine or tryptophan. Fields, in order: CDR3 protein, CDR3 DNA, V gene, J gene, clone size, D gene. D genes are given only for firm matches. For some rows the clone size is stated as once, few or many, or as a class when expanded; others skip it.

CDR3: CASSRGFNYGYTF
DNA: TGCGCCAGCAGTCGAGGATTTAACTATGGCTACACCTTC
V: TRBV10-1
J: TRBJ1-2
size: .
D: .

CDR3: CASSLAGTYEQYF
DNA: TGTGCCAGCAGCTTAGCCGGGACCTACGAGCAGTACTTC
V: TRBV7-9
J: TRBJ2-7
size: .
D: .

CDR3: CASGRGDSGNTIYF
DNA: TGTGCCAGTGGCAGGGGAGACTCTGGAAACACCATATATTTT
V: TRBV19
J: TRBJ1-3
size: .
D: .

CDR3: CATSDSGKTGGAHF
DNA: TGTGCCACCAGTGATTCGGGGAAGACAGGGGGAGCGCATTTT
V: TRBV24-1
J: TRBJ1-5
size: .
D: TRBD1

CDR3: CASSYDRSRQGEQYF
DNA: TGTGCCAGCAGTTACGACAGGTCCCGTCAGGGGGAGCAGTACTTC
V: TRBV6-5
J: TRBJ2-7
size: .
D: .

CDR3: CASSPYRTSSYNEQFF
DNA: TGTGCCAGCAGCCCCTACAGAACTAGCTCCTACAATGAGCAGTTCTTC
V: TRBV7-8
J: TRBJ2-1
size: once
D: .

CDR3: CASSFRQGLTDTQYF
DNA: TGTGCCAGCAGCTTTCGACAGGGACTCACAGATACGCAGTATTTT
V: TRBV5-4
J: TRBJ2-3
size: .
D: .

CDR3: CASSQEQGANEKLFF
DNA: TGTGCCAGCAGCCAAGAACAGGGGGCAAATGAAAAACTGTTTTTT
V: TRBV4-2
J: TRBJ1-4
size: .
D: TRBD1

CDR3: CASSLGHLGKLFF
DNA: TGTGCCAGCAGTTTAGGGCACCTTGGAAAACTGTTTTTT
V: TRBV12-3/TRBV12-4
J: TRBJ1-4
size: .
D: .

CDR3: CASSPGLWDKDATNEKLFF
DNA: TGCGCCAGCAGCCCTGGCCTGTGGGACAAGGATGCAACTAATGAAAAACTGTTTTTT
V: TRBV5-1
J: TRBJ1-4
size: .
D: .

CDR3: CASSRGLPGELFF
DNA: TGTGCCAGCAGCCGAGGACTCCCCGGGGAGCTGTTTTTT
V: TRBV3-1/TRBV3-2
J: TRBJ2-2
size: .
D: .

CDR3: CASSESGTGGNGYTF
DNA: TGTGCCAGCAGTGAGAGCGGGACAGGGGGGAATGGCTACACCTTC
V: TRBV2
J: TRBJ1-2
size: few
D: TRBD1

CDR3: CASSLRTSGGDHSYNEQFF
DNA: TGCGCCAGCAGCTTGAGGACTAGCGGGGGGGATCACTCCTACAATGAGCAGTTCTTC
V: TRBV5-1
J: TRBJ2-1
size: .
D: TRBD2

CDR3: CASSYKRGRSCEQYF
DNA: TGTGCCAGCAGTTACAAGCGGGGTCGCTCCTGCGAGCAGTACTTC
V: TRBV28
J: TRBJ2-7
size: .
D: TRBD2

CDR3: CASSLISGNGYTF
DNA: TGTGCCAGCAGCTTAATATCCGGGAATGGCTACACCTTC
V: TRBV13
J: TRBJ1-2
size: few
D: .

CDR3: CASSLLGTAGNTIYF
DNA: TGTGCCAGCAGTCTTTTGGGGACAGCAGGAAACACCATATATTTT
V: TRBV28
J: TRBJ1-3
size: .
D: TRBD1

CDR3: CASSLELGTYEQYF
DNA: TGTGCCAGCAGTTTGGAACTAGGGACCTACGAGCAGTACTTC
V: TRBV28
J: TRBJ2-7
size: .
D: .

CDR3: CASSLDSGRGGYTF
DNA: TGTGCCAGCAGCTTGGATAGCGGCAGAGGGGGCTACACCTTC
V: TRBV5-4
J: TRBJ1-2
size: .
D: .

CDR3: CASSQDPGFTYTF
DNA: TGTGCCAGCAGCCAAGACCCCGGGTTTACCTACACCTTC
V: TRBV3-1/TRBV3-2
J: TRBJ1-2
size: .
D: .

CDR3: CASSPLGGSGTEAFF
DNA: TGCGCCAGCAGCCCTTTGGGGGGGTCGGGCACTGAAGCTTTCTTT
V: TRBV5-1
J: TRBJ1-1
size: few
D: .

CDR3: CASSPSRTGGGGEAFF
DNA: TGTGCCAGCTCACCCTCCCGGACAGGGGGCGGTGGTGAAGCTTTCTTT
V: TRBV18
J: TRBJ1-1
size: .
D: TRBD1

CDR3: CASRPAGGARNQPQHF
DNA: TGTGCCAGCCGTCCTGCCGGCGGCGCTCGCAATCAGCCCCAGCATTTT
V: TRBV28
J: TRBJ1-5
size: .
D: .

CDR3: CASSLRAGYGYTF
DNA: TGTGCCAGCAGTTTACGGGCAGGGTATGGCTACACCTTC
V: TRBV27
J: TRBJ1-2
size: .
D: .

CDR3: CASSPLLAGGSTDTQYF
DNA: TGTGCCAGCAGTCCCCTTCTAGCGGGGGGGAGCACAGATACGCAGTATTTT
V: TRBV27
J: TRBJ2-3
size: .
D: TRBD2

CDR3: CASSDRGLENIQYF
DNA: TGCGCCAGCTCGGACAGGGGGCTCGAAAACATTCAGTACTTC
V: TRBV10-1
J: TRBJ2-4
size: .
D: TRBD1

CDR3: CASSFWGGTNGYTF
DNA: TGTGCCAGCAGTTTCTGGGGGGGGACGAATGGCTACACCTTC
V: TRBV27
J: TRBJ1-2
size: .
D: .

CDR3: CASSPRTGGFDQETQYF
DNA: TGCGCCAGCAGCCCTCGGACAGGGGGCTTCGACCAAGAGACCCAGTACTTC
V: TRBV5-1
J: TRBJ2-5
size: .
D: TRBD1

CDR3: CASSQDSTGELFF
DNA: TGTGCCAGCAGCCAGGACAGCACCGGGGAGCTGTTTTTT
V: TRBV3-1/TRBV3-2
J: TRBJ2-2
size: .
D: .

CDR3: CASATGGTEAFF
DNA: TGTGCCAGTGCGACAGGGGGCACTGAAGCTTTCTTT
V: TRBV19
J: TRBJ1-1
size: .
D: TRBD1

CDR3: CASNDRANTEAFF
DNA: TGTGCCAGCAACGACAGGGCGAACACTGAAGCTTTCTTT
V: TRBV6-5
J: TRBJ1-1
size: .
D: TRBD1

CDR3: CASSLQGLGGYTF
DNA: TGTGCCAGTAGTCTACAGGGGCTGGGCGGCTACACCTTC
V: TRBV19
J: TRBJ1-2
size: .
D: TRBD1

CDR3: CASTRRAGGKGSNQPQHF
DNA: TGTGCCAGCACCCGGCGGGCAGGGGGCAAGGGTAGCAATCAGCCCCAGCATTTT
V: TRBV5-8
J: TRBJ1-5
size: few
D: TRBD1

CDR3: CASSLAYSGGGLDTQYF
DNA: TGCGCCAGCAGCTTGGCCTACAGCGGGGGGGGCCTGGATACGCAGTATTTT
V: TRBV5-1
J: TRBJ2-3
size: .
D: TRBD2

CDR3: CASSGQGRYEQYF
DNA: TGTGCCAGCAGTGGACAGGGGAGGTACGAGCAGTACTTC
V: TRBV28
J: TRBJ2-7
size: once
D: TRBD1

CDR3: CATKTGQGSYEQYF
DNA: TGCGCCACCAAGACGGGACAGGGCTCCTACGAGCAGTACTTC
V: TRBV5-1
J: TRBJ2-7
size: .
D: TRBD1

CDR3: CASSEDGTVFEGYTF
DNA: TGTGCCAGCAGTGAAGACGGGACAGTATTCGAAGGCTACACCTTC
V: TRBV6-1
J: TRBJ1-2
size: once
D: TRBD1

CDR3: CASSQPDRENYGYTF
DNA: TGCGCCAGCAGCCAACCGGACAGGGAAAACTATGGCTACACCTTC
V: TRBV4-1
J: TRBJ1-2
size: .
D: TRBD1

CDR3: CASSEGRGPVMWDTEAFF
DNA: TGTGCCAGCAGTGAAGGGCGGGGCCCGGTGATGTGGGACACTGAAGCTTTCTTT
V: TRBV6-1
J: TRBJ1-1
size: .
D: .

CDR3: CASSGGRLAGGAFTDTQYF
DNA: TGTGCCAGCAGCGGCGGACGTCTAGCGGGGGGAGCCTTCACAGATACGCAGTATTTT
V: TRBV9
J: TRBJ2-3
size: .
D: TRBD2

CDR3: CASSLSYITTGQRGELFF
DNA: TGTGCCAGCAGCTTGTCCTATATCACGACAGGACAAAGGGGGGAGCTGTTTTTT
V: TRBV7-2
J: TRBJ2-2
size: .
D: .

CDR3: CASSQGYSQPQHF
DNA: TGTGCCAGCAGCCAAGGGTACAGTCAGCCCCAGCATTTT
V: TRBV14
J: TRBJ1-5
size: .
D: .

CDR3: CAIFSGLLVDTQYF
DNA: TGTGCCATTTTTAGCGGACTCCTGGTAGATACGCAGTATTTT
V: TRBV10-3
J: TRBJ2-3
size: .
D: .

CDR3: CASSVDIGGAGTNEKLFF
DNA: TGTGCCAGCAGCGTAGACATAGGGGGCGCGGGTACTAATGAAAAACTGTTTTTT
V: TRBV9
J: TRBJ1-4
size: .
D: TRBD1

CDR3: CASSFMDRGTEAFF
DNA: TGTGCCAGCAGCTTTATGGACAGGGGGACTGAAGCTTTCTTT
V: TRBV7-2
J: TRBJ1-1
size: .
D: TRBD1

CDR3: CASSLGQGKGGYTF
DNA: TGCGCCAGCAGCTTGGGGCAGGGGAAGGGAGGCTACACCTTC
V: TRBV5-1
J: TRBJ1-2
size: .
D: .

CDR3: CSVDRDRVPDTQYF
DNA: TGCAGCGTCGACCGGGACAGGGTCCCAGATACGCAGTATTTT
V: TRBV29-1
J: TRBJ2-3
size: .
D: TRBD1

CDR3: CASSRDSGGEQFF
DNA: TGTGCCAGCAGCAGGGACTCCGGCGGGGAGCAGTTCTTC
V: TRBV11-3
J: TRBJ2-1
size: once
D: .

CDR3: CAISETRGTGTGSGELFF
DNA: TGTGCCATCAGTGAAACGAGGGGAACCGGGACAGGGTCCGGGGAGCTGTTTTTT
V: TRBV10-3
J: TRBJ2-2
size: .
D: TRBD1

CDR3: CASTLVNTEAFF
DNA: TGTGCCAGCACCTTAGTGAACACTGAAGCTTTCTTT
V: TRBV2
J: TRBJ1-1
size: few
D: .

CDR3: CASSDPGGVYGYTF
DNA: TGTGCCAGCAGTGACCCTGGGGGGGTATATGGCTACACCTTC
V: TRBV6-1
J: TRBJ1-2
size: .
D: .

CDR3: CASSSPRQGARVRPQHF
DNA: TGTGCCAGCAGTTCCCCCAGACAGGGGGCAAGAGTGCGGCCCCAGCATTTT
V: TRBV28
J: TRBJ1-5
size: .
D: TRBD1

CDR3: CASSYSRALDGSPLHF
DNA: TGTGCCAGCAGTTACTCGAGGGCTTTGGATGGATCACCCCTCCACTTT
V: TRBV6-6
J: TRBJ1-6
size: .
D: .

CDR3: CASSILEARAEAFF
DNA: TGTGCCAGTAGTATCTTAGAGGCAAGAGCTGAAGCTTTCTTT
V: TRBV19
J: TRBJ1-1
size: .
D: .

CDR3: CASSLRGQEPGAFF
DNA: TGTGCCAGCAGCCTTCGGGGACAGGAGCCAGGAGCTTTCTTT
V: TRBV3-1/TRBV3-2
J: TRBJ1-1
size: .
D: TRBD1

CDR3: CALGGPTGVYEKLFF
DNA: TGTGCCCTAGGAGGCCCCACAGGGGTTTACGAAAAACTGTTTTTT
V: TRBV6-5
J: TRBJ1-4
size: .
D: TRBD1